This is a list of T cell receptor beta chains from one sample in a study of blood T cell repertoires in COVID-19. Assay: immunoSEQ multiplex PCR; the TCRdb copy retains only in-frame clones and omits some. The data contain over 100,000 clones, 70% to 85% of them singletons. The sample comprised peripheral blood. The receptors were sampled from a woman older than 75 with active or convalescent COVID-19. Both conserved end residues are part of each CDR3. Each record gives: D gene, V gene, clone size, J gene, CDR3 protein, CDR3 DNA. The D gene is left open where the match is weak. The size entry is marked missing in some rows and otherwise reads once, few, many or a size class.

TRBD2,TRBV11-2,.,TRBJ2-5,CASSLDLLAVNF,TGTGCCAGCAGCTTAGATTTGCTAGCGGTAAACTTC
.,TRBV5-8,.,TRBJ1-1,CASSPREGIEAFF,TGTGCCAGCAGCCCCCGGGAGGGAATTGAAGCTTTCTTT
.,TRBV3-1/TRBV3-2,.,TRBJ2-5,CASSPLSSQETQYF,TGTGCCAGCAGCCCTTTGAGTTCCCAAGAGACCCAGTACTTC
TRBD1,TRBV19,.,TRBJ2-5,CASSIPDRAGETQYF,TGTGCCAGTAGTATCCCGGACAGGGCTGGGGAGACCCAGTACTTC
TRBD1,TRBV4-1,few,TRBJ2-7,CASSPNRGHEQYF,TGCGCCAGCAGCCCAAACAGGGGCCACGAGCAGTACTTC
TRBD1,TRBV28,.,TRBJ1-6,CASSFSGTGGSPLHF,TGTGCCAGCAGTTTTTCCGGGACAGGGGGCTCACCCCTCCACTTT
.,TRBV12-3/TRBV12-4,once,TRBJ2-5,CASSRESVETQYF,TGTGCCAGCAGTAGGGAGAGTGTAGAGACCCAGTACTTC
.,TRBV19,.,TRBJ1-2,CASSISWQGTYGYTF,TGTGCCAGTAGTATCTCTTGGCAGGGGACATATGGCTACACCTTC
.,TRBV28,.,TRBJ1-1,CASSLSAVMNTEAFF,TGTGCCAGCAGTTTATCTGCGGTGATGAACACTGAAGCTTTCTTT
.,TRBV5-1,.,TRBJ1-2,CASSTSTANYGYTF,TGCGCCAGCAGCACATCGACAGCGAACTATGGCTACACCTTC
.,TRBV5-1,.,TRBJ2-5,CASSLPGGQETQYF,TGCGCCAGCAGCTTGCCCGGGGGACAAGAGACCCAGTACTTC
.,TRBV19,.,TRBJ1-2,CASKAEGHYGYTF,TGTGCCAGTAAAGCGGAAGGGCACTATGGCTACACCTTC
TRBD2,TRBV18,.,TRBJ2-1,CASSPGLAGGPSYNEQFF,TGTGCCAGCTCACCAGGGCTAGCGGGAGGGCCTTCCTACAATGAGCAGTTCTTC
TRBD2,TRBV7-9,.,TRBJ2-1,CASSSRLAGEQFF,TGTGCCAGCAGCTCTCGACTAGCCGGAGAGCAGTTCTTC
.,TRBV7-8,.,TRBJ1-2,CASSLASSGPGNGYTF,TGTGCCAGCAGCTTAGCTTCTTCAGGGCCTGGGAATGGCTACACCTTC
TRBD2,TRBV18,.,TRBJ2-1,CASSLTVSGSPYNEQFF,TGTGCCAGCTCACTTACCGTTAGCGGGAGTCCCTACAATGAGCAGTTCTTC
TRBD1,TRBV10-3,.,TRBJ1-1,CAITGQANTEAFF,TGTGCCATCACCGGACAGGCTAACACTGAAGCTTTCTTT
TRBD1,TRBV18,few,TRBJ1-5,CASSRDPGGYSNQPQHF,TGTGCCAGCTCACGGGACCCAGGGGGTTATAGCAATCAGCCCCAGCATTTT
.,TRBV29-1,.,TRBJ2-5,CSVGQPKETQYF,TGCAGCGTTGGACAGCCTAAAGAGACCCAGTACTTC
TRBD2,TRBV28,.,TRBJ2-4,CATGGGIQYF,TGTGCCACTGGGGGGGGCATTCAGTACTTC
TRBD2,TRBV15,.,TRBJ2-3,CATSRAGGQDTQYF,TGTGCCACCAGCAGAGCGGGAGGGCAAGATACGCAGTATTTT
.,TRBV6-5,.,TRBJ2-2,CASSYNIAAGELFF,TGTGCCAGCAGCTACAACATCGCGGCCGGGGAGCTGTTTTTT
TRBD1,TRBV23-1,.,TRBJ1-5,CASSQLPGGSQPQHF,TGCGCCAGCAGTCAATTACCAGGGGGGAGCCAGCCCCAGCATTTT
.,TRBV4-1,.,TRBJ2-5,CASSPGDRRKETQYF,TGCGCCAGCAGCCCGGGGGACAGAAGAAAGGAGACCCAGTACTTC
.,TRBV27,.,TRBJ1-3,CASSLSRTKGNTIYF,TGTGCCAGCAGTTTATCTCGGACAAAGGGAAACACCATATATTTT
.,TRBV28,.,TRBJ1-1,CASTATGSGNTEAFF,TGTGCCAGCACCGCGACAGGATCAGGGAACACTGAAGCTTTCTTT
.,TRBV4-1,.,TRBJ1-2,CASSQAGLGGYTF,TGCGCCAGCAGCCAAGCGGGACTGGGAGGCTACACCTTC
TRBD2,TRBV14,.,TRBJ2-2,CASSRPGLVRAGELFF,TGTGCCAGCAGCCGGCCGGGACTAGTGCGCGCCGGGGAGCTGTTTTTT
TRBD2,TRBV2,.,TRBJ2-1,CASSDVEGGAQFF,TGTGCCAGCAGTGACGTAGAGGGAGGGGCCCAGTTCTTC
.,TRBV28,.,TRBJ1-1,CASRLQGNTEAFF,TGTGCCAGCAGGCTACAGGGGAACACTGAAGCTTTCTTT
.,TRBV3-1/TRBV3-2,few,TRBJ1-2,CASSPRGDYGYTF,TGTGCCAGCAGCCCAAGGGGCGACTATGGCTACACCTTC
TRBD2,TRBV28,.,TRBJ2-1,CASSPRTSGRVGYNEQFF,TGTGCCAGCAGTCCCCGGACTAGCGGGAGAGTAGGCTACAATGAGCAGTTCTTC
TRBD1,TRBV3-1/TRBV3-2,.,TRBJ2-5,CASSPTITRPGQGEETQYF,TGTGCCAGCAGCCCAACGATCACGAGACCGGGACAGGGAGAAGAGACCCAGTACTTC
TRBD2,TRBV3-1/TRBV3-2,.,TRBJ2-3,CASTFSGSSDTQYF,TGTGCCAGCACTTTTAGCGGGAGTTCAGATACGCAGTATTTT
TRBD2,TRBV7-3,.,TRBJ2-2,CASSPGTSGLTGELFF,TGTGCCAGCAGCCCGGGGACTAGCGGTCTCACCGGGGAGCTGTTTTTT
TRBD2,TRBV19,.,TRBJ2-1,CASGGTSGRTPYNEQFF,TGTGCCAGTGGGGGGACTAGCGGGAGGACCCCGTACAATGAGCAGTTCTTC
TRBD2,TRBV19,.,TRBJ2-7,CASMSGGGEQYF,TGTGCCAGTATGTCCGGCGGGGGCGAGCAGTACTTC
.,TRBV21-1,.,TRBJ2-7,CASSKIDNGQREQYF,TGTGCCAGCAGCAAAATCGACAATGGGCAACGCGAGCAGTACTTC
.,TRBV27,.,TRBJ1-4,CASSRRGRATNEKLFF,TGTGCCAGCAGTCGCAGGGGACGTGCAACTAATGAAAAACTGTTTTTT
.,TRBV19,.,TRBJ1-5,CASSILGVNQPQHF,TGTGCCAGTAGTATTTTAGGGGTTAATCAGCCCCAGCATTTT
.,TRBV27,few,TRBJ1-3,CASSLRRGGNTIYF,TGTGCCAGCAGTTTAAGAAGGGGTGGAAACACCATATATTTT
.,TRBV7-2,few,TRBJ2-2,CASTGGWSTGELFF,TGTGCCAGCACCGGCGGGTGGAGTACCGGGGAGCTGTTTTTT
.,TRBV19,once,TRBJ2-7,CASSTDGQRYEQYF,TGTGCCAGTAGTACGGACGGACAGCGCTACGAGCAGTACTTC
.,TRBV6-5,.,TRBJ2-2,CASSSRVAGELFF,TGTGCCAGCAGTTCTCGGGTGGCCGGGGAGCTGTTTTTT
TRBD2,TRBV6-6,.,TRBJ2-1,CASIRTSGRLEQFF,TGTGCCAGCATACGGACTAGCGGGAGACTCGAGCAGTTCTTC
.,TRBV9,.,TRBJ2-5,CASSVDQGLGQETQYF,TGTGCCAGCAGCGTAGATCAGGGTTTGGGTCAAGAGACCCAGTACTTC
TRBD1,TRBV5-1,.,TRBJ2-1,CASSLGQGEQFF,TGCGCCAGCAGCTTGGGACAGGGTGAGCAGTTCTTC
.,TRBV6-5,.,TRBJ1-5,CASTGGGRNQPQHF,TGTGCCAGCACGGGGGGGGGCCGGAATCAGCCCCAGCATTTT
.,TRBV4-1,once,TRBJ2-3,CASNQMGTGRGDTQYF,TGCGCCAGCAACCAAATGGGAACGGGCCGGGGAGATACGCAGTATTTT
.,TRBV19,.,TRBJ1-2,CASRDSGYTF,TGTGCCAGTAGGGACAGCGGCTACACCTTC
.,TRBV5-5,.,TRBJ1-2,CASSVGGGYGYTF,TGTGCCAGCAGTGTCGGAGGCGGCTATGGCTACACCTTC
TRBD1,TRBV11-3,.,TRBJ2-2,CASSLAWGQGARTGELFF,TGTGCCAGCAGCTTAGCTTGGGGACAGGGGGCGAGGACCGGGGAGCTGTTTTTT
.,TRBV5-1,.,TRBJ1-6,CASSLGIAGGIYNSPLHF,TGCGCCAGCAGCTTGGGGATTGCGGGGGGTATCTATAATTCACCCCTCCACTTT
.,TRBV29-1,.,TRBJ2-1,CSVEDLGAEQFF,TGCAGCGTTGAAGATCTGGGAGCTGAGCAGTTCTTC
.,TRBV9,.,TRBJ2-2,CASSAGKRELFF,TGTGCCAGCAGTGCGGGGAAAAGGGAGCTGTTTTTT
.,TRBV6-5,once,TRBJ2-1,CASSYVSRSYNEQFF,TGTGCCAGCAGTTACGTCAGTCGCTCCTACAATGAGCAGTTCTTC
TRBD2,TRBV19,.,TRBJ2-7,CASSTTSGNSYEQYF,TGTGCCAGTAGTACGACTAGCGGGAACTCCTACGAGCAGTACTTC
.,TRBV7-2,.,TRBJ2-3,CASSWGDTDTQYF,TGTGCCAGCAGCTGGGGGGACACAGATACGCAGTATTTT
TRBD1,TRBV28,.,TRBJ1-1,CASSTTGTENTEAFF,TGTGCCAGCAGTACTACCGGGACAGAGAACACTGAAGCTTTCTTT